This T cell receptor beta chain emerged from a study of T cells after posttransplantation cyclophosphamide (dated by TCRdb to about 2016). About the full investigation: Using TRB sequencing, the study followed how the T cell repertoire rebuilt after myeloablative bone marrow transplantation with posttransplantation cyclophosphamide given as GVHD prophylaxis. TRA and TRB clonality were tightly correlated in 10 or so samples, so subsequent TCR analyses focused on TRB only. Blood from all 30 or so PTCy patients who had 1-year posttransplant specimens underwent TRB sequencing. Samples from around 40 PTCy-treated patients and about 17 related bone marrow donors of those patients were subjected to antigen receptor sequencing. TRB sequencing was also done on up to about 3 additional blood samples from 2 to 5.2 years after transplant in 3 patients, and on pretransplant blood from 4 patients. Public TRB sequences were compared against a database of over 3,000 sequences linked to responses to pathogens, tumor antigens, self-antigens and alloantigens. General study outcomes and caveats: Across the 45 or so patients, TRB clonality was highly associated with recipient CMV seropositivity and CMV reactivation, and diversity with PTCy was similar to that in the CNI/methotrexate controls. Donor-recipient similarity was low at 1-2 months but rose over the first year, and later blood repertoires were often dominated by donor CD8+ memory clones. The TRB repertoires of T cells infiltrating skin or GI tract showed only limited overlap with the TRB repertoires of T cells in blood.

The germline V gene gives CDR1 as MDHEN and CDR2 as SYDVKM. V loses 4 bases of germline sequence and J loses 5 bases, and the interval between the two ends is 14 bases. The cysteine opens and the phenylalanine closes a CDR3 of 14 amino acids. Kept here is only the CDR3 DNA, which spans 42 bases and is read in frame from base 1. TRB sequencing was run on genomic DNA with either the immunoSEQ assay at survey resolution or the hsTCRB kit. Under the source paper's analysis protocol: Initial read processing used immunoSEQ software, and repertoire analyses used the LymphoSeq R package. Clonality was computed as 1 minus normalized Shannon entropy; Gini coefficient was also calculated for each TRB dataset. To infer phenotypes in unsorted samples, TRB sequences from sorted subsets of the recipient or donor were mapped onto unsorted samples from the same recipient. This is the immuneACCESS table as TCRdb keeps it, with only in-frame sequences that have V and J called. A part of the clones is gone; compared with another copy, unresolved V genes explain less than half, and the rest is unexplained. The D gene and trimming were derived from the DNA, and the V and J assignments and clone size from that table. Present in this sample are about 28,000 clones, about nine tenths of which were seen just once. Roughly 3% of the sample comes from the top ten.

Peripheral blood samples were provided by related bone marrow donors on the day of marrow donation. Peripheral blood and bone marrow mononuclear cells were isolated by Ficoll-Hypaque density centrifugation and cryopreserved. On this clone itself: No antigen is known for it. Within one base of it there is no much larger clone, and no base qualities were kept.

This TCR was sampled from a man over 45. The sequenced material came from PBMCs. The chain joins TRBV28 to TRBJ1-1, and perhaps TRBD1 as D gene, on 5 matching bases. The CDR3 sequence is CASSSPGWATEAFF. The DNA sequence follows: TGTGCCAGCAGTTCACCAGGGTGGGCGACTGAAGCTTTCTTT.